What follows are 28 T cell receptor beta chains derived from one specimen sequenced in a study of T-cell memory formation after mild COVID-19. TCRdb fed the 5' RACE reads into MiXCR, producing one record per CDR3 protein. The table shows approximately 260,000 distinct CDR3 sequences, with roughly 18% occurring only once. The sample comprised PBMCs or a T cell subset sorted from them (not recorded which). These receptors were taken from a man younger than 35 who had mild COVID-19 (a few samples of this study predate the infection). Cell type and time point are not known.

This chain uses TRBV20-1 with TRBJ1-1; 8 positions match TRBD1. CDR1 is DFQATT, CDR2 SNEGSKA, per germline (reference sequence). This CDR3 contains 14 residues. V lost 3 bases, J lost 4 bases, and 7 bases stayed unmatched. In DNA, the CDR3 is TGCAGTGCTAGTCTCGGACAGGGCCCCACTGAAGCTTTCTTT. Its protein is CSASLGQGPTEAFF.

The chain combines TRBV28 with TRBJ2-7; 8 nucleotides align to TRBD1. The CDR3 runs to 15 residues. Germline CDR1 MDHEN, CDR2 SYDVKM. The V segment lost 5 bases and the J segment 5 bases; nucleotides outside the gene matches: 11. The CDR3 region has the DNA TGTGCCAGCAGTGGAGGACAGGGAGAGTTTGACGAGCAGTACTTC. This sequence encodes CASSGGQGEFDEQYF.

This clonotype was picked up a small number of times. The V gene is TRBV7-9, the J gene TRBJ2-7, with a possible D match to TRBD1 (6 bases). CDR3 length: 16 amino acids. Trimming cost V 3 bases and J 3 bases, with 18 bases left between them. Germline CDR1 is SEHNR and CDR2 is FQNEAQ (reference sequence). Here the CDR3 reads CASSLGAGLLGYEQYF. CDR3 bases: TGTGCCAGCAGCTTGGGGGCAGGGCTACTCGGCTACGAGCAGTACTTC.

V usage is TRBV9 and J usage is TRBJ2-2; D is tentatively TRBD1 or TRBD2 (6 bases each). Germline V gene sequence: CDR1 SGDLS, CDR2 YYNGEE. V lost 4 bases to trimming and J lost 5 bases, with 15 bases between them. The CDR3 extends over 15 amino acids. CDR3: CASSRGTHVTGELFF. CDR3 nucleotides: TGTGCCAGCAGCCGCGGGACACACGTTACCGGGGAGCTGTTTTTT.

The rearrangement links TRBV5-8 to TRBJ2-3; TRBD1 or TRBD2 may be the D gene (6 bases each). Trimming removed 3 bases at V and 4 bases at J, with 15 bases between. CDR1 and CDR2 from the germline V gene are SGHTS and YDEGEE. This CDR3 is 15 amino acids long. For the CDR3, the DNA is TGTGCCAGCAGCTCGGAGGGGGGTTCCGCAGATACGCAGTATTTT. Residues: CASSSEGGSADTQYF.

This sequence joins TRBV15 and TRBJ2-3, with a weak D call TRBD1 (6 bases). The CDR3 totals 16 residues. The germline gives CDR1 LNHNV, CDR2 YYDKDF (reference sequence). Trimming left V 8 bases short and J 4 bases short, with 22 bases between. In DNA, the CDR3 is TGTGCCACCCTGTCAGGGGATGAGGGAATGGCAGATACGCAGTATTTT. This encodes CATLSGDEGMADTQYF.

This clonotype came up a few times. CDR3 coding DNA: TGCAGTGCTAGCCCCCTGACTAGCGGTACGTCCCACGAGCAGTACTTC. As protein: CSASPLTSGTSHEQYF. The chain has TRBV20-1 and TRBJ2-7; TRBD2 agrees at 9 bases. In germline, CDR1 is DFQATT, CDR2 SNEGSKA (reference sequence). Trimming took 3 bases from V and 5 from J; bases not matched to a gene: 14. The CDR3 is 16 amino acids.

CDR3 coding DNA: TGCAGCGTTGGTTGGACGGTCGAGCAGTACGTC. Its translation is CSVGWTVEQYV. The V gene is TRBV29-1, the J gene TRBJ2-7; D is unclear. Trimming removed 4 bases from V and 6 bases from J, with 10 bases in between. The CDR3 contains 11 residues. The V gene's germline CDR1 is SQVTM and CDR2 ANQGSEA.

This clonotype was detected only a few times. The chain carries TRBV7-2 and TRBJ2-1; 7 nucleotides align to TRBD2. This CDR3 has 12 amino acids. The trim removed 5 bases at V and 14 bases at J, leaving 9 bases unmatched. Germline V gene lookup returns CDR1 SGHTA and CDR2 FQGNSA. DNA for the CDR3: TGTGCCAGCAGCGGAAGACTAGCTTCTAAGTTCTTC. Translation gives CASSGRLASKFF.

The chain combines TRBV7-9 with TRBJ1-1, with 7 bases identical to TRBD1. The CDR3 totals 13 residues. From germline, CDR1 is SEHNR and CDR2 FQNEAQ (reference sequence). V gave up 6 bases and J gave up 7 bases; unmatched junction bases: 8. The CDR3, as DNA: TGTGCCAGCAGGCCACAGGGGCGGAATGAAGCTTTCTTT. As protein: CASRPQGRNEAFF.

The CDR3 region has the DNA TGTGCCAGCCTTGGGACTAGAGGCACAGATACGCAGTATTTT. Translation gives CASLGTRGTDTQYF. The rearrangement joins TRBV27 to TRBJ2-3, with TRBD2 matching over 8 bases. Germline V gives CDR1 MNHEY, CDR2 SMNVEV (reference sequence). The CDR3 spans 14 residues. With V trimmed by 8 bases and J by 1 base, 5 bases remained unmatched.

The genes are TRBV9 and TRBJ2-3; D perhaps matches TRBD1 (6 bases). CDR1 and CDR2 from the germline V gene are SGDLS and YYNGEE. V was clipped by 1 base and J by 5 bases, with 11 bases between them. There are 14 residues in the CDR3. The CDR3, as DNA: TGTGCCAGCAGCGTAACACAGGGAAGAGATACGCAGTATTTT. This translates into CASSVTQGRDTQYF.

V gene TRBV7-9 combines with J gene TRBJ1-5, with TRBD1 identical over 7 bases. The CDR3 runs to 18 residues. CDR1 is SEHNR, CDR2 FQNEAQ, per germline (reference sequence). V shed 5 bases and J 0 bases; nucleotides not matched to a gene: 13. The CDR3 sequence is CASSPGDRALDSNQPQHF. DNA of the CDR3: TGTGCCAGCAGCCCCGGAGACAGGGCCCTTGATAGCAATCAGCCCCAGCATTTT.

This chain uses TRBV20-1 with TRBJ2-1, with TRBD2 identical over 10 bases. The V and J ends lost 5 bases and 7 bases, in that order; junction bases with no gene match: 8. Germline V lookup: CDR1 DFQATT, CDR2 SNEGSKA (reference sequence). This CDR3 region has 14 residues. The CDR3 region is CSAPTSGAWNEQFF. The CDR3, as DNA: TGCAGTGCTCCAACTAGCGGGGCCTGGAATGAGCAGTTCTTC.

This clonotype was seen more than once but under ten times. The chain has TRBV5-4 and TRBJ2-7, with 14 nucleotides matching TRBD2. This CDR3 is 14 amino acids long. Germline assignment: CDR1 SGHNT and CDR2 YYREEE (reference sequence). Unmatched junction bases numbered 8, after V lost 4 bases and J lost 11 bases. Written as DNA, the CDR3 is TGTGCCAGCAGCCCGGGACTAGCGGGGGCCCGGGAGTACGTC. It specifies CASSPGLAGAREYV.

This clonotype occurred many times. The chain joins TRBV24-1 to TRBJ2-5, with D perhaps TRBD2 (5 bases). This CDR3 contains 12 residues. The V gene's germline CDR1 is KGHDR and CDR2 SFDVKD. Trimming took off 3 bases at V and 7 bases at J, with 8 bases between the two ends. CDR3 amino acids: CATSDRRGTQYF. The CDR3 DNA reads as TGTGCCACCAGTGATCGCCGGGGGACCCAGTACTTC.

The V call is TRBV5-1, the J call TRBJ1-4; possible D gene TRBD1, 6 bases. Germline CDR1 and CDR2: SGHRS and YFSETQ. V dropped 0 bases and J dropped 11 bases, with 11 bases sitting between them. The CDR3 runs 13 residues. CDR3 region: CASSLEGGTKLFF. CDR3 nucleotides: TGCGCCAGCAGCTTGGAGGGGGGAACGAAACTGTTTTTT.

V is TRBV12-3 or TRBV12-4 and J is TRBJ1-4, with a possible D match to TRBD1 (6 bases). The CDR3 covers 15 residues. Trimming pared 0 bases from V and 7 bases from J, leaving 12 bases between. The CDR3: CASSLAPRGREKLFF. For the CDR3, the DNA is TGTGCCAGCAGTTTAGCGCCGCGGGGGCGTGAAAAACTGTTTTTT.

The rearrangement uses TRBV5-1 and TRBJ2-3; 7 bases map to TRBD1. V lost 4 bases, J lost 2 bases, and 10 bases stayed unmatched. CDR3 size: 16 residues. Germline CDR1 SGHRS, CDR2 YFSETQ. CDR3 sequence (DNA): TGCGCCAGCAGCCACGGCCCGGGACAGCTCACAGATACGCAGTATTTT. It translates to CASSHGPGQLTDTQYF.

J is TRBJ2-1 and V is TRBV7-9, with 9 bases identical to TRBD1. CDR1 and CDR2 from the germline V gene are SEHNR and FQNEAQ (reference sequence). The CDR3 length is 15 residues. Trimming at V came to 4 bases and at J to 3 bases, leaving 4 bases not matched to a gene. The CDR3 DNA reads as TGTGCCAGCAGCTCCCGACAGGGGGTCTACAATGAGCAGTTCTTC. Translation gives CASSSRQGVYNEQFF.

As DNA, the CDR3 is TGTGCCATCAGCGAGGGGGCTGGGGCCAACGTCCTGACTTTC. Translating it yields CAISEGAGANVLTF. The genes are TRBV10-3 and TRBJ2-6; the D gene is possibly TRBD1 (6 bases). Germline V lookup: CDR1 ENHRY, CDR2 SYGVKD. Trimming removed 6 bases at V and 2 bases at J, with 8 bases between. The CDR3 sequence is 14 residues long.

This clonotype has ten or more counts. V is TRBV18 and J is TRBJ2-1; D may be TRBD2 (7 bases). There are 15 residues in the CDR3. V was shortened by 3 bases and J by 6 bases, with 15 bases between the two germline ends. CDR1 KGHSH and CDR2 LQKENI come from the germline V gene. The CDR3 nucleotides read TGTGCCAGCTCACCTCCGGGGGGCGCATTCAATGAGCAGTTCTTC. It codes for CASSPPGGAFNEQFF. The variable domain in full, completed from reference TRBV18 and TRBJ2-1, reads NAGVMQNPRHLVRRRGQEARLRCSPMKGHSHVYWYRQLPEEGLKFMVYLQKENIIDESGMPKERFSAEFPKEGPSILRIQQVVRGDSAAYFCASSPPGGAFNEQFFGPGTRLTVL.

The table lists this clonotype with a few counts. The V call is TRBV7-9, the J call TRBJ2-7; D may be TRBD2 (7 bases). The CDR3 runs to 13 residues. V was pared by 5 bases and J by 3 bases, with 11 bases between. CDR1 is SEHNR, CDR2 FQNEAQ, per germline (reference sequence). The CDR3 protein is CASSRGGNYEQYF. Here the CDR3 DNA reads TGTGCCAGCAGCAGGGGGGGGAACTACGAGCAGTACTTC.

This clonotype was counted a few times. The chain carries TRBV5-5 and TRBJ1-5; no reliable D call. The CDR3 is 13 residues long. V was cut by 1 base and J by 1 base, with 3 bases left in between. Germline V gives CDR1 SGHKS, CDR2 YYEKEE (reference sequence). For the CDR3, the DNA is TGTGCCAGCAGCTTGCAGAGCAATCAGCCCCAGCATTTT. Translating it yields CASSLQSNQPQHF.

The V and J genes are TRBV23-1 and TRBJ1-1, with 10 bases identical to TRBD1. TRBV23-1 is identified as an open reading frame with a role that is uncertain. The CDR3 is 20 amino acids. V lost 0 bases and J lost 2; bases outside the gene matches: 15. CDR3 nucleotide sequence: TGCGCCAGCAGTCAATCGATTGCCCGCCGGGACAGGGGACTAAACACTGAAGCTTTCTTT. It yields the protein CASSQSIARRDRGLNTEAFF.

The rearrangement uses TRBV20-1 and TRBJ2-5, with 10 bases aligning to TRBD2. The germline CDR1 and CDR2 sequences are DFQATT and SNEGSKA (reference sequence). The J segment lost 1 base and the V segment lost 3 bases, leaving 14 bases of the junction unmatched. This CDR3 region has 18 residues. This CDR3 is CSARAGTSDYTFQETQYF. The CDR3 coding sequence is TGCAGTGCTAGGGCCGGGACTAGCGACTACACCTTCCAAGAGACCCAGTACTTC.

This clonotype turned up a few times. CDR3 loop: CASSYAWDTETQYF. CDR3 DNA: TGTGCCAGCAGTTACGCCTGGGATACGGAGACCCAGTACTTC. This rearrangement joins TRBV6-5 to TRBJ2-5, with no clear D. Germline CDR1 reads MNHEY; CDR2 reads SVGAGI. The CDR3 covers 14 residues. V was shortened by 2 bases and J by 5 bases, with 12 bases between the two germline ends.

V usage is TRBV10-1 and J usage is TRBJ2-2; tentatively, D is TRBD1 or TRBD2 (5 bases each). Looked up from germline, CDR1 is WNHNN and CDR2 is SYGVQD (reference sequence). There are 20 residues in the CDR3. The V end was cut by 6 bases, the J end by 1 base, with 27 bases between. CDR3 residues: CASSEGIPGRLSGNTGELFF. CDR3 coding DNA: TGCGCCAGCAGCGAGGGAATCCCGGGACGTCTGTCCGGGAACACCGGGGAGCTGTTTTTT.